This T cell receptor (beta chain) derives from a study of shared clonotypes between healthy human individuals. Findings and limits, study-wide: Exclusively blood specimens were collected; tissue repertoires likely differ. Generation probabilities were higher for clonotypes shared across all four sorted-subset donors than for unshared ones.

TCRdb keeps only in-frame clones here, not all; method: immunoSEQ multiplex PCR. The sample shows around 2,100,000 clones, 85% to 95% of them seen only once. Details on this clone: Antigen: not known. The sample contains more than one DNA sequence encoding this CDR3.

Germline V gives CDR1 MDHEN, CDR2 SYDVKM. This CDR3 contains 14 residues. The ends lost 5 bases at V and 1 base at J; junction bases unmatched: 2. The naive CD8 population came from CD45RO-negative cells selected for CCR7, without terminally differentiated effector memory CD45RA+ cells. Within Nashville, Tennessee resided all donors, each a Caucasian adult. The V gene is TRBV28, the J gene TRBJ2-7, with 10 bases aligning to TRBD2. This sequence originates from a man between 18 and 35 years old in good health. Specimen: naive CD8+ T cells sorted from blood. The CDR3 protein is CASSLAGVSYEQYF. CDR3 DNA sequence: TGTGCCAGCAGTCTAGCGGGAGTATCCTACGAGCAGTACTTC.